Reported below is one T cell receptor (beta chain). Its cognate antigen is unknown. Trimming took off 6 bases at V and 1 base at J, with 18 bases between the two ends. Germline V gene data show CDR1 as MGHRA and CDR2 as YSYEKL. The CDR3 has 16 amino acids. The data stem from a study of naive CD8 T cells in extremely preterm neonates. Study-level points and caveats: Preterm infants showed shorter CDR3s, fewer N additions and less trimming than older groups. Term neonates approximately 0.4%, young children 0.03%, adults roughly 0.01%; preterm neonates shared roughly 2.7%. Productive template counts varied among preterm samples, a noted limitation.

The repertoire was sequenced with immunoSEQ multiplex PCR; TCRdb's copy has only in-frame clones and lacks some. The table lists approximately 7,700 clones, around 98% of them singletons. Cord blood came from elective full-term cesareans at about 37-41 weeks without labor or membrane rupture. Pregnancies with fetal demise, active maternal HSV infection or known maternal HIV were excluded. Sequences were obtained from naive CD8+ T cells from cord blood. This clonotype originated in a newborn in good health. The genes are TRBV4-1 and TRBJ2-5, with D perhaps TRBD2 (6 bases). CDR3 nucleotide sequence: TGCGCCAGCAGTCAATACCCCTCCGGGGGCCAAGAGACCCAGTACTTC. It yields the protein CASSQYPSGGQETQYF.